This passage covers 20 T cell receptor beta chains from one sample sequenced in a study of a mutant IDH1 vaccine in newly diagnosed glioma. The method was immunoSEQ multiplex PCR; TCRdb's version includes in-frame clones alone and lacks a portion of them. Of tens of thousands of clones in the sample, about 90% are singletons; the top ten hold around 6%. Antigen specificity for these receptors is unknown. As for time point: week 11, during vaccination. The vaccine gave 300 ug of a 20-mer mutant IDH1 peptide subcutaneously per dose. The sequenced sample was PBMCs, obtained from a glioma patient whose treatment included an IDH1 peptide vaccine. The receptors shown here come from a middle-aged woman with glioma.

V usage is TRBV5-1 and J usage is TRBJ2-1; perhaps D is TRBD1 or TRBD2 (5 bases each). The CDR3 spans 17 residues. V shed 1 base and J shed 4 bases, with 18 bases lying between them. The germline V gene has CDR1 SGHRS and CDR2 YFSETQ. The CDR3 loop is CASSLNAAGASYNEQFF. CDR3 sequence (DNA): TGCGCCAGCAGCTTGAACGCCGCCGGGGCGTCTTACAATGAGCAGTTCTTC.

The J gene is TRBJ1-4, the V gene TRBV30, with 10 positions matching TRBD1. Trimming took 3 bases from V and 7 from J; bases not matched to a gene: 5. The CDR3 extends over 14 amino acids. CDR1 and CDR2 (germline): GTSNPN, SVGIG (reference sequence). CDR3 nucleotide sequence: TGTGCCTGGAGCAGTGACAGGGGGCTTGAAAAACTGTTTTTT. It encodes CAWSSDRGLEKLFF.

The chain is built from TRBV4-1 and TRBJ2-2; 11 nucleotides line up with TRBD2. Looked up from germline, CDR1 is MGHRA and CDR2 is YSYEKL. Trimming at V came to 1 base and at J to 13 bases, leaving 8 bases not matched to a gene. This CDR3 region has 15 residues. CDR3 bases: TGCGCCAGCAGCCAAGGGAGCCTAGCGGGGGGAAGGCTGTTTTTT. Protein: CASSQGSLAGGRLFF.

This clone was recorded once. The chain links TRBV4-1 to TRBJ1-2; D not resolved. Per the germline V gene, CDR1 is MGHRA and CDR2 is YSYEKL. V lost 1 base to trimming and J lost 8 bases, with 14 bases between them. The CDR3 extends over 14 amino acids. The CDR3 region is CASSQAKGERGYTF. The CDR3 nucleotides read TGCGCCAGCAGCCAAGCTAAGGGCGAAAGGGGCTACACCTTC.

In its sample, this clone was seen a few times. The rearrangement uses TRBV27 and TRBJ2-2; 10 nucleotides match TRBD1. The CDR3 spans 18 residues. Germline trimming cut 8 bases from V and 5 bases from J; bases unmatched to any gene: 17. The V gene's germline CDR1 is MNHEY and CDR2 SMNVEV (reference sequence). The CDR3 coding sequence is TGTGCCAGCTCTCCAAGACATGGACAGGGGGTTCGGACCGGGGAGCTGTTTTTT. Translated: CASSPRHGQGVRTGELFF.

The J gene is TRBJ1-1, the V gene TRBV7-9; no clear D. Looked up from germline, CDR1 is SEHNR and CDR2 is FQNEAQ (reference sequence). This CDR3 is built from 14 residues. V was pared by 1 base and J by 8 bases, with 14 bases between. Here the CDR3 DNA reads TGTGCCAGCAGCTTAGTCCCCGACCGAAGAGAAGCTTTCTTT. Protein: CASSLVPDRREAFF.

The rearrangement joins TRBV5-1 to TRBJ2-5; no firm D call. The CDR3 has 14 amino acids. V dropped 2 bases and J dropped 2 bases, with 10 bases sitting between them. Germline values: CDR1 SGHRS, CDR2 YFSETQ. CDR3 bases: TGCGCCAGCAGCTTTGACGTCAGACAAGAGACCCAGTACTTC. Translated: CASSFDVRQETQYF.

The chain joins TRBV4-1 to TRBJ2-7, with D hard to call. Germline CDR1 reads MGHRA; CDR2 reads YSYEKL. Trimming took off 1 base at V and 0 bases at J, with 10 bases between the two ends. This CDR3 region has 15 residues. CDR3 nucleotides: TGCGCCAGCAGCCAAGGGGAATTGGCCTCCTACGAGCAGTACTTC. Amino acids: CASSQGELASYEQYF.

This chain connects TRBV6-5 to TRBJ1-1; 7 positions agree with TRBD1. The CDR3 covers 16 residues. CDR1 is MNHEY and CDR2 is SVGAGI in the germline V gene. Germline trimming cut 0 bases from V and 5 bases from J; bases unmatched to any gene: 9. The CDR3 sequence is CASSYSSKGAGTEAFF. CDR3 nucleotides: TGTGCCAGCAGTTACTCGAGCAAGGGGGCGGGGACTGAAGCTTTCTTT.

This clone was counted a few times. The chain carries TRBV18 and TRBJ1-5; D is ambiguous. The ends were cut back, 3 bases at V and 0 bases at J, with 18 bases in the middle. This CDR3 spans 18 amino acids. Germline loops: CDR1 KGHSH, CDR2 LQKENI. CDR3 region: CASSPLGGDGRSNQPQHF. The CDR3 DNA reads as TGTGCCAGCTCACCTTTGGGTGGAGACGGACGTAGCAATCAGCCCCAGCATTTT.

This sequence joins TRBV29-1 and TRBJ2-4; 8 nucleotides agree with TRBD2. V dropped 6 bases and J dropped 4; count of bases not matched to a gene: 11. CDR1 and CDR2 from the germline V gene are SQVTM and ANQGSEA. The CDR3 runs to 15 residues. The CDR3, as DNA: TGCAGCGTCGGGGGGGTAGCGGGACTTAAAAACATTCAGTACTTC. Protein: CSVGGVAGLKNIQYF.

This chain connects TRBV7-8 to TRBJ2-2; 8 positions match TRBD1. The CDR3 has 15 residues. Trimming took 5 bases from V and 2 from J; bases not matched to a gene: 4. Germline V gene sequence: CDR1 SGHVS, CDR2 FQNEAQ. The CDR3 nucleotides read TGTGCCAGCAGCGCAACAGGGGGAAACACCGGGGAGCTGTTTTTT. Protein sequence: CASSATGGNTGELFF.

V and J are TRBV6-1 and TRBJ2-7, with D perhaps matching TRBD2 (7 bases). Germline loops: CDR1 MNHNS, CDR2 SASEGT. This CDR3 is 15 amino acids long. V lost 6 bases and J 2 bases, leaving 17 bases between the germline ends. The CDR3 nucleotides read TGTGCCAGCAGAAGGGGGGGCGCAATGACCTACGAGCAGTACTTC. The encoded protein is CASRRGGAMTYEQYF.

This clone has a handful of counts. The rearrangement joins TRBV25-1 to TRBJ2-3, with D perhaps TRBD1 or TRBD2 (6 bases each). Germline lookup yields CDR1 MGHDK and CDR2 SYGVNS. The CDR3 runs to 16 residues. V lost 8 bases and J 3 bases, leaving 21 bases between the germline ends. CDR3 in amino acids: CASVGGLTGTTDTQYF. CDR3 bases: TGTGCCAGCGTCGGAGGGTTAACAGGGACTACAGATACGCAGTATTTT.

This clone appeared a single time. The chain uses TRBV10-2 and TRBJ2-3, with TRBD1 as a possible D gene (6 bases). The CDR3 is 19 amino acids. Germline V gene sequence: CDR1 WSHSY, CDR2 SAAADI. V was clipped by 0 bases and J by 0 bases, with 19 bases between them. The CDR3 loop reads CASSESTRGRGTSTDTQYF. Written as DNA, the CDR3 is TGCGCCAGCAGTGAGTCGACTCGCGGCAGGGGCACTAGCACAGATACGCAGTATTTT.

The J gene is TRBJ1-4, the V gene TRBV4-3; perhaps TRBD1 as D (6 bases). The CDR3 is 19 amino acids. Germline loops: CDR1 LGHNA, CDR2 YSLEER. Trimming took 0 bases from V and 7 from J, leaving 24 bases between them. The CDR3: CASSQDLEGQKLVSEKLFF. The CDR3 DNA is TGCGCCAGCAGCCAAGATTTAGAAGGACAGAAGCTTGTTAGTGAAAAACTGTTTTTT.

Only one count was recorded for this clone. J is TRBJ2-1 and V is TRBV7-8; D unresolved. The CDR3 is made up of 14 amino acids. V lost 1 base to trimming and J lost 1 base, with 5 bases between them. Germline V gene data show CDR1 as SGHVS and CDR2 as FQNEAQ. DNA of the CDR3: TGTGCCAGCAGCTTAGAGAATTCCTACAATGAGCAGTTCTTC. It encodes CASSLENSYNEQFF.

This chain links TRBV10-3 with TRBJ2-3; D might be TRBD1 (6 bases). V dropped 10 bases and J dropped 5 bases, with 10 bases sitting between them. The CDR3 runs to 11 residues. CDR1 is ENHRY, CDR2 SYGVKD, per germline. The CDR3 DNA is TGTGCCACCTCAGGGGTAGATACGCAGTATTTT. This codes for CATSGVDTQYF.

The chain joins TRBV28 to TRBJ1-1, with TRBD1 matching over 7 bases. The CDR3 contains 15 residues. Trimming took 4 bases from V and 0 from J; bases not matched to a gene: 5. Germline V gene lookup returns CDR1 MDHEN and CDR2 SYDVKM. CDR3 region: CASSSGTAMNTEAFF. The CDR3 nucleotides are TGTGCCAGCAGTTCAGGGACAGCCATGAACACTGAAGCTTTCTTT.

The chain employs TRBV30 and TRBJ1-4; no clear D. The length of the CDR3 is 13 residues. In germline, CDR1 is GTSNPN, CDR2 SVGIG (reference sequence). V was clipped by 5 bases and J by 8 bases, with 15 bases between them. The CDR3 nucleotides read TGTGCCTGGGGGCGCGGGGTAGGGGAAAAACTGTTTTTT. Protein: CAWGRGVGEKLFF.